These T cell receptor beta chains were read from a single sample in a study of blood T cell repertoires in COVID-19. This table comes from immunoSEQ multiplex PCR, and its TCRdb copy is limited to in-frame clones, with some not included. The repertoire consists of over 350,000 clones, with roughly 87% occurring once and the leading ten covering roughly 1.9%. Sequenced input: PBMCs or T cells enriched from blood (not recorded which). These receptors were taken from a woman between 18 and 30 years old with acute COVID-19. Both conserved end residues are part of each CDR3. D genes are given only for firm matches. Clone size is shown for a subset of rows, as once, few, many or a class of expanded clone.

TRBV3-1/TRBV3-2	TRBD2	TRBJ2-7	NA	TGTGCCAGCAGCCAAGTTTCCAGCGGGGGCAACTTTTACGAGCAGTACTTC	CASSQVSSGGNFYEQYF
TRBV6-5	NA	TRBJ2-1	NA	TGTGCCAGCAGTTCCTCCGCGGGGAATAATGAGCAGTTCTTC	CASSSSAGNNEQFF
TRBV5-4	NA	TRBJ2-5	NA	TGTGCCAGCACGCATAGCGCTCAGTACCAAGAGACCCAGTACTTC	CASTHSAQYQETQYF
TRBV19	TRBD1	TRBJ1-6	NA	TGTGCCAGTAAACAGGGGGCGGGTTATAATTCACCCCTCCACTTT	CASKQGAGYNSPLHF
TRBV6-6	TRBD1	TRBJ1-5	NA	TGTGCCAGCATTCGGACAGGTAGCAATCAGCCCCAGCATTTT	CASIRTGSNQPQHF
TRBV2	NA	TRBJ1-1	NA	TGTGCCAGCAGTGGACAGTCTTTTGTGGAAGCTTTCTTT	CASSGQSFVEAFF
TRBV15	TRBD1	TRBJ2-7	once	TGTGCCACCAGCAGCGGGACAGGGGGCAACTACGAGCAGTACTTC	CATSSGTGGNYEQYF
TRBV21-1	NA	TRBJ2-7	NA	TGTGCCAGCAGACAGCAACAAGGTAGGGGGATAGACGAGCAGTACTTC	CASRQQQGRGIDEQYF
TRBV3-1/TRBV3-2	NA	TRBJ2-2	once	TGTGCCAGCAGCTACTTGCCTTCCTCCAACACCGGGGAGCTGTTTTTT	CASSYLPSSNTGELFF
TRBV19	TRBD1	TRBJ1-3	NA	TGTGCCAGTAGACTCCGGACAGGGGGAACTGGAAACACCATATATTTT	CASRLRTGGTGNTIYF
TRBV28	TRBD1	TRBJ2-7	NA	TGTGCCAGCAGTTTAACGGGGACAGGGTACTACGAGCAGTACTTC	CASSLTGTGYYEQYF
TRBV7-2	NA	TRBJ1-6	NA	TGTGCCAGCAGCCGTGGGGAGGGCCAAGACCTCCACTTT	CASSRGEGQDLHF
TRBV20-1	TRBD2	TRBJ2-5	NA	TGCAGTGCTAGTGCTAGCGGGGGGATTGAGACCCAGTACTTC	CSASASGGIETQYF
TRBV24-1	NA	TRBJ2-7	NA	TGTGCCACCAGTCGGGGTTCCTACGAGCAGTACTTC	CATSRGSYEQYF
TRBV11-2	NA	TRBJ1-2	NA	TGTGCCAGCAGCTCCAATCAGAACTATGGCTACACCTTC	CASSSNQNYGYTF
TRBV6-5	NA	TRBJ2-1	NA	TGTGCCAGCAGTTACAGGGGGTCCTATGAGCAGTTCTTC	CASSYRGSYEQFF
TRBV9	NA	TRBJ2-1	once	TGTGCCAGCAGCGTAGACGGCAGGGGGAGGAATGAGCAGTTCTTC	CASSVDGRGRNEQFF
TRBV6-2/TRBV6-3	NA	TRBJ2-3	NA	TGTGCCAGCAGCGATAGACATTCACATACGCAGTATTTT	CASSDRHSHTQYF
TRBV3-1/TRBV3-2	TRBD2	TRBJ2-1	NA	TGTGCCAGCAGCGATCCAGGACTAGCGGGGGCCGCCTACAATGAGCAGTTCTTC	CASSDPGLAGAAYNEQFF
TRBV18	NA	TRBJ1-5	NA	TGTGCCAGCTCATCAAACAGGGACGGCCAGCCCCAGCATTTT	CASSSNRDGQPQHF
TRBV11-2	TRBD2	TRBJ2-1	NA	TGTGCCAGCAGCTTAGATCCCGGGGGGGCCTCCTACAATGAGCAGTTCTTC	CASSLDPGGASYNEQFF
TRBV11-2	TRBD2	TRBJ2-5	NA	TGTGCCAGCAGCTTTTCTAGCGGGACCCCGGAGACCCAGTACTTC	CASSFSSGTPETQYF
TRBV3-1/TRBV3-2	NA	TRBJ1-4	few	TGTGCCAGCAGCCAAGGAGGAGCTTGGGGGGGTGAAAAACTGTTTTTT	CASSQGGAWGGEKLFF
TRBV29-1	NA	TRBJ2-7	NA	TGCAGCGCCCGGGACACAGCCTACGAGCAGTACTTC	CSARDTAYEQYF
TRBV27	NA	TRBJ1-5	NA	TGTGCCAGCAGTTTAACAGGGAGCAATCAGCCCCAGCATTTT	CASSLTGSNQPQHF
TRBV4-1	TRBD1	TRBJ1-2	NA	TGCGCCAGCAGACACCACCTAGACAGGGGTTTACCGAACTATGGCTACACCTTC	CASRHHLDRGLPNYGYTF
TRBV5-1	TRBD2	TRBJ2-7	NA	TGCGCCAGCAGCTTGGGGGAGGGCTATCTCAACGAGCAGTACTTC	CASSLGEGYLNEQYF
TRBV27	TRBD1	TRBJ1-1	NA	TGTGCCAGCACCAGGACAGGGTGGAACACTGAAGCTTTCTTT	CASTRTGWNTEAFF
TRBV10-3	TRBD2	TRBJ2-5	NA	TGTGCCATCAGAAATTCAGCGGGAGAAGAGACCCAGTACTTC	CAIRNSAGEETQYF
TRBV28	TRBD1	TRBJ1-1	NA	TGTGCCAGCAGAATAGGACAGGGGAACACTGAAGCTTTCTTT	CASRIGQGNTEAFF
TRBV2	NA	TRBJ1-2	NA	TGTGCCAGCAGTGCGCGGGCAGCGATGAACTATGGCTACACCTTC	CASSARAAMNYGYTF
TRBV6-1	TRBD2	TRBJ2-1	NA	TGTGCCAGCAGTGAGGGACTAGCGGGCTACAATGAGCAGTTCTTC	CASSEGLAGYNEQFF
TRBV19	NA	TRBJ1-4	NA	TGTGCCAGTAGTATCCGGGCGGGTTTGGGTGAAAAACTGTTTTTT	CASSIRAGLGEKLFF
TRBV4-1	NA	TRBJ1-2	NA	TGCGCCAGCAGCCATCAGCCGCCAGGGCCTAATGGCTACACCTTC	CASSHQPPGPNGYTF
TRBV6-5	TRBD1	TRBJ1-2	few	TGTGCCAGCAGCCGCCGAGGACAGGGTTATGGCTACACCTTC	CASSRRGQGYGYTF
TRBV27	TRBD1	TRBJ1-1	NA	TGTGCCAGCCGGGACAGGGGGTCTACCACTGAAGCTTTCTTT	CASRDRGSTTEAFF
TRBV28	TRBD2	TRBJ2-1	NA	TGTGCCAGCAGCCCCCCCCTCAGCGGGAGGAGGAATGAGCAGTTCTTC	CASSPPLSGRRNEQFF
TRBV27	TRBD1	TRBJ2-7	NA	TGTGCCAGCAGTGCCAGGGGTTTCGGGACAGGGACCCACGAGCAGTACTTC	CASSARGFGTGTHEQYF
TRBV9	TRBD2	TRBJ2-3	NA	TGTGCCAGCAGCGTAGGTGGGACTAACACAGATACGCAGTATTTT	CASSVGGTNTDTQYF
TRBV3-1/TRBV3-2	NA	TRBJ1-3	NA	TGTGCCAGCAGCCAAGACTCTACCTCTGGAAACACCATATATTTT	CASSQDSTSGNTIYF